This section outlines one T cell receptor beta chain sequence together with its context. Its antigen is currently not known. The input lacks base qualities; no much larger clone sits a single base away. Every donor was a healthy Caucasian. Three pairs of female monozygotic twins, all aged about 18 to 30 years, made up the twin cohort. Miltenyi CD45RO+ enrichment and human naive T-cell isolation kits were used to isolate memory (CD45RO+) and naive T cells from PBMC. Receptor amplification or capture employed 5' RACE. Sequencing relied on an Illumina HiSeq 2000. A universal primer binding site was added through template switching, and the final cDNA carried a unique molecular identifier so that TCR cDNA molecules could be counted accurately. Specific primers in the conserved constant-segment region were used to synthesize first-strand cDNA for TCR alpha and beta chains. Each cDNA library was double barcoded, with a SMART-Mk sample barcode plus Illumina barcodes, to control for contamination. TruSeq adapter sequences along with Illumina sample barcodes were introduced in two successive PCR steps. TCR alpha and beta cDNA libraries were sequenced on the Illumina HiSeq platform with custom primers. Regarding the original processing steps: Unique molecular identifiers were extracted from raw reads with MiGEC, and CDR3 positions were determined with MiXCR. For each individual, recombination models were inferred using an EM algorithm with the repgenHMM and IGoR tools. Shared clonotype analysis was performed with the tcR package in R, normalizing sharing by the product of cloneset sizes. To study raw recombination free of thymic and clonal selection effects, out-of-frame nonproductive sequences were analyzed. In-frame beta chains were kept once TCRdb had trimmed the public reads at Q25 with fastp and called clones with MiXCR. Rows with one shared CDR3 protein collapse into an entry with the most common genes and DNA. In this record, the V and J calls reflect TCRdb's handling and not the investigators' own analysis. Recorded for this sample are roughly 250,000 distinct CDR3 sequences; approximately 7% of them occurred a single time. Of the sample, roughly 3.4% is held by the ten largest clones.

The sample originates from a study of identical twins (TCRdb year 2016). At the level of the whole study: TCR alpha and beta repertoires from monozygotic twins, unrelated adults of various ages and cord blood were deep-sequenced to test whether fetal clonotypes persist. To rule out contamination, replicate twin experiments were performed at different times with different library preparation protocols. What the authors observed across the whole study: Compared with coincidental sharing between unrelated individuals, out-of-frame TCR alpha sequences shared between twins showed an excess of sequences with low generation probability. In monozygotic twins, out-of-frame TCR alpha sharing was systematically underestimated by recombination models, although the models agreed with sharing between unrelated individuals. Invariant T cells such as MAIT and iNKT could partly confound zero-insertion analyses, although diverse VJ usage argued against such confounding for most clonotypes. Because the same donors could not be followed over many years, the conclusions depended on cross-sectional statistical analysis. A weaker excess of twin sharing was found in beta out-of-frame sequences because the signal-to-noise ratio was lowered by fewer shared sequences. Fewer insertions were carried by abundant cord blood beta clonotypes; a weaker similar trend was observed in young adult naive repertoires, while no such trend was observed in memory repertoires.

The same specimen was also included in a second study, on yellow fever vaccine responses in identical twins. From the second report: The authors reported that the T cell response to vaccination in identical twins appeared partly convergent and partly personalized. The study precisely tracked vaccine-responding T cell clones in identical twins.

This receptor was identified in a woman aged 18-29 years in good health. Sequenced: memory (CD45RO+) T cells sorted from blood. The cell subset or site label here, explained by the study, means: CD45RO+ enriched T cells.

CDR3 region: CASSFDSQGNEQFF. Here is the DNA: TGTGCCAGCAGCTTCGACTCTCAGGGCAATGAGCAGTTCTTC. The rearranged chain carries TRBV13 and TRBJ2-1; TRBD1 could be the D gene, as 5 bases match. Cut back by 3 bases and 6 bases, the V and J ends lie 12 bases apart. Inclusive of the bounding cysteine and phenylalanine, the CDR3 is 14 residues long. Only CDR3 DNA remains: 42 bases, in frame from the first base. CDR1 is given as PRHDT and CDR2 as FYEKMQ, both from the germline V gene (reference sequence).